Listed below are T cell receptor beta chains from one sample, sequenced in a study of T-cell memory formation after mild COVID-19. TCRdb itself ran the 5' RACE reads through MiXCR, one entry per CDR3 protein. The table lists around 340,000 distinct CDR3 sequences, about an eighth of them singletons, with 22% in the top ten. Sequencing was performed on PBMCs or a T cell subset sorted from them (not recorded which). The source of these receptors is a man aged 18 to 30 who had mild COVID-19 (a few samples of this study predate the infection). Cell type and time point are not known. CDR3s include the opening cysteine and the closing phenylalanine or tryptophan. Fields, in order: CDR3 length, D gene, clone size, J gene, V gene, CDR3 DNA, CDR3 protein. D genes are given only for firm matches. Part of the rows lack a size; the others show once, few, many or a class for expanded clones.

len: 16; d_gene: -; abundance: few; j_gene: TRBJ1-4; v_gene: TRBV14; CDR3nt: TGTGCCAGCAGCCGACGGCCACAGACGTTTAATGAAAAACTGTTTTTT; CDR3aa: CASSRRPQTFNEKLFF
len: 14; d_gene: -; abundance: few; j_gene: TRBJ2-2; v_gene: TRBV12-3/TRBV12-4; CDR3nt: TGTGCCAGCATCCCCGGGGTGGGGTCGGGGGAGCTGTTTTTT; CDR3aa: CASIPGVGSGELFF
len: 14; d_gene: -; abundance: few; j_gene: TRBJ1-5; v_gene: TRBV7-2; CDR3nt: TGTGCCAGCAGCCAACCCGGACCCCATCAGCCCCAGCATTTT; CDR3aa: CASSQPGPHQPQHF
len: 16; d_gene: TRBD2; abundance: many; j_gene: TRBJ2-7; v_gene: TRBV4-3; CDR3nt: TGCGCCAGCAGCCAAGAAGTCAGCGGGGGAACCTACGAGCAGTACTTC; CDR3aa: CASSQEVSGGTYEQYF
len: 14; d_gene: TRBD2; abundance: -; j_gene: TRBJ2-3; v_gene: TRBV29-1; CDR3nt: TGCAGCGTTCGCCGCGGGAGTCCCACAGATACGCAGTATTTT; CDR3aa: CSVRRGSPTDTQYF
len: 11; d_gene: -; abundance: -; j_gene: TRBJ1-2; v_gene: TRBV2; CDR3nt: TGTGCCAGCAGTGGGGACTATGGCTACACCTTC; CDR3aa: CASSGDYGYTF
len: 14; d_gene: -; abundance: few; j_gene: TRBJ1-6; v_gene: TRBV25-1; CDR3nt: TGTGCCAGCAGCGCGGGACGGGATAATTCACCCCTCCACTTT; CDR3aa: CASSAGRDNSPLHF
len: 16; d_gene: TRBD1; abundance: -; j_gene: TRBJ1-6; v_gene: TRBV28; CDR3nt: TGTGCCAGCAATAGCGGACAGGACAGGGGAAATTCACCCCTCCACTTT; CDR3aa: CASNSGQDRGNSPLHF
len: 11; d_gene: -; abundance: few; j_gene: TRBJ2-7; v_gene: TRBV6-5; CDR3nt: TGTGCCAGCGTTTCCCCCTACGAGCAGTACTTC; CDR3aa: CASVSPYEQYF
len: 14; d_gene: -; abundance: few; j_gene: TRBJ2-1; v_gene: TRBV6-5; CDR3nt: TGTGCCAGCAGTTACTCACGGCAGGACAATGAGCAGTTCTTC; CDR3aa: CASSYSRQDNEQFF
len: 14; d_gene: TRBD1; abundance: few; j_gene: TRBJ1-3; v_gene: TRBV20-1; CDR3nt: TGCAGTGCTAGAGATGAGGGGACAGGAGACACCATATATTTT; CDR3aa: CSARDEGTGDTIYF
len: 16; d_gene: TRBD1; abundance: few; j_gene: TRBJ2-1; v_gene: TRBV4-2; CDR3nt: TGTGCCAGCAGCCCCACTACGGGACAGGGTCCCAATGAGCAGTTCTTC; CDR3aa: CASSPTTGQGPNEQFF
len: 14; d_gene: TRBD1; abundance: -; j_gene: TRBJ1-2; v_gene: TRBV20-1; CDR3nt: TGCAGTGCTAGAGATCAGGACAGGGATTATGGCTACACCTTC; CDR3aa: CSARDQDRDYGYTF
len: 14; d_gene: -; abundance: -; j_gene: TRBJ1-6; v_gene: TRBV5-1; CDR3nt: TGCGCCAGCAGCGTCGACCAGAATAATTCACCCCTCCACTTT; CDR3aa: CASSVDQNNSPLHF
len: 14; d_gene: -; abundance: -; j_gene: TRBJ2-7; v_gene: TRBV4-3; CDR3nt: TGCGCCAGCAGCCAAGATATAAGCGCCTACGAGCAGTACTTC; CDR3aa: CASSQDISAYEQYF